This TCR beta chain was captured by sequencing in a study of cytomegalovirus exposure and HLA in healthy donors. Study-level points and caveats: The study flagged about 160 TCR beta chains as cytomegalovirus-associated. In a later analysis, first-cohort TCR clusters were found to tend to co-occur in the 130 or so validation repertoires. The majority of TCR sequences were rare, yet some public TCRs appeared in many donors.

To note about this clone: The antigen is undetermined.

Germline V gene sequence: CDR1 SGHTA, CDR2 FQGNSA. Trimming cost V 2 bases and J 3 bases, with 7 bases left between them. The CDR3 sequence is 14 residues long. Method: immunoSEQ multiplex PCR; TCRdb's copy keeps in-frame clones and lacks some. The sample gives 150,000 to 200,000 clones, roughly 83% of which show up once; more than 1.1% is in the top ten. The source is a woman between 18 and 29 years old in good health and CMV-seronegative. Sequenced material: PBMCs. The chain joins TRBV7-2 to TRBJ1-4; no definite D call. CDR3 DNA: TGTGCCAGCAGCTTACTCCTCTCTAATGAAAAACTGTTTTTT. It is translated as CASSLLLSNEKLFF.